Shown below are 10 T cell receptor beta chains from a single sample sequenced in a study of T cell changes during pregnancy in multiple sclerosis. Sequencing used immunoSEQ multiplex PCR; TCRdb keeps in-frame clones, though not all of them. The sample consists of tens of thousands of clones, 80% to 95% of them appearing once. This specimen consisted of CD8+ T cells from peripheral blood mononuclear cells, obtained in the third trimester of pregnancy. Source of these receptors: a female donor in good health, enrolled as a control in a pregnancy study.

This clone was seen a single time. V gene TRBV5-8 combines with J gene TRBJ1-1; 9 bases are shared with TRBD1. CDR3 length: 14 residues. Germline values: CDR1 SGHTS, CDR2 YDEGEE. The V segment lost 0 bases and the J segment 6 bases; nucleotides outside the gene matches: 3. CDR3 amino acids: CASSLGQGDPEAFF. CDR3 nucleotide sequence: TGTGCCAGCAGCTTGGGACAGGGGGACCCTGAAGCTTTCTTT.

This clone came up once. J is TRBJ1-1 and V is TRBV27; possible D gene TRBD1, 5 bases. There are 11 residues in the CDR3. CDR1 is MNHEY, CDR2 SMNVEV, per germline (reference sequence). CDR3 bases: TGTGCTTCGAGGGACTACACTGAAGCTTTCTTT. As protein: CASRDYTEAFF.

This chain links TRBV4-1 with TRBJ2-7; possible D gene TRBD1, 5 bases. Deletions cut 0 bases from V and 3 bases from J, with 6 bases between. Germline CDR1 and CDR2: MGHRA and YSYEKL. The CDR3 consists of 13 residues. CDR3 sequence reads: CASSQEDSYEQYF. CDR3 nucleotides: TGCGCCAGCAGCCAAGAAGACAGCTACGAGCAGTACTTC.

On this clone: This sample includes further DNA sequences coding for the same CDR3. V usage is TRBV2 and J usage is TRBJ2-7; the D is unclear. This CDR3 comprises 12 residues. Germline CDR1 and CDR2: SNHLY and FYNNEI. Between the trimmed V and J ends, which lost 4 bases and 3 bases, there was a span of 7 bases. The CDR3 spells CASSVGGYEQYF. Written as DNA, the CDR3 is TGTGCCAGCAGTGTAGGCGGCTACGAGCAGTACTTC.

V is TRBV23-1 and J is TRBJ2-3, with 8 bases matching TRBD1. TRBV23-1 counts as an open reading frame of uncertain function. This CDR3 is built from 19 residues. V shed 6 bases and J 1 base; nucleotides not matched to a gene: 18. Here the CDR3 DNA reads TGCGCCAGCAGCCAAGGAGGACCTGGACAGGGACCGGGCACAGATACGCAGTATTTT. Amino acids: CASSQGGPGQGPGTDTQYF.

The chain joins TRBV5-1 to TRBJ1-6; D is ambiguous. This CDR3 has 18 residues. The germline V gene encodes CDR1 SGHRS and CDR2 YFSETQ. Trimming pared 1 base from V and 0 bases from J, leaving 14 bases between. This chain's CDR3 is CASSLSGSPSSYNSPLHF. CDR3 nucleotide sequence: TGCGCCAGCAGCTTGTCGGGGTCACCCAGCTCCTATAATTCACCCCTCCACTTT.

V is TRBV2 and J is TRBJ1-1; D possibly corresponds to TRBD1 (5 bases). V was trimmed by 6 bases and J by 0 bases, leaving 14 bases between them. The CDR3 consists of 15 residues. The germline V gene encodes CDR1 SNHLY and CDR2 FYNNEI. The CDR3 protein is CASSLEPGMNTEAFF. CDR3 DNA: TGTGCCAGCAGCCTAGAACCAGGGATGAACACTGAAGCTTTCTTT.

This rearrangement joins TRBV15 to TRBJ2-7, with 9 bases matching TRBD1. The CDR3 runs 13 residues. V shed 9 bases, J shed 4 bases, and the junction held 7 bases outside the gene matches. The germline CDR1 and CDR2 sequences are LNHNV and YYDKDF (reference sequence). CDR3 in DNA: TGTGCCACGGCCGGGACAGGGTCTTACGAGCAGTACTTC. This codes for CATAGTGSYEQYF.

CDR3 protein: CASSTLHRADHYEQYF. CDR3 nucleotides: TGTGCCAGCAGCACACTACACAGGGCAGACCACTACGAGCAGTACTTC. The gene calls are TRBV7-9 and TRBJ2-7, with TRBD1 as a possible D gene (6 bases). Trimming removed 5 bases from V and 3 bases from J, with 20 bases in between. The CDR3 is made up of 16 amino acids. Germline lookup yields CDR1 SEHNR and CDR2 FQNEAQ (reference sequence).

This rearrangement joins TRBV5-4 to TRBJ1-1; 7 nucleotides agree with TRBD1. J gave up 5 bases and V 2 bases, and 9 bases lay outside the gene matches. The CDR3 totals 15 residues. Germline lookup yields CDR1 SGHNT and CDR2 YYREEE (reference sequence). For the CDR3, the DNA is TGTGCCAGCAGCTTAGTGACAGGGCTTGGGACTGAAGCTTTCTTT. Amino acid sequence: CASSLVTGLGTEAFF. The whole variable domain, filled in from reference TRBV5-4 and TRBJ1-1, reads ETGVTQSPTHLIKTRGQQVTLRCSSQSGHNTVSWYQQALGQGPQFIFQYYREEENGRGNFPPRFSGLQFPNYSSELNVNALELDDSALYLCASSLVTGLGTEAFFGQGTRLTVV.